Each of the 22 T cell receptor beta chains below was sequenced from the same sample in a study of T cell responses to AZD1222 COVID-19 vaccine. The assay was immunoSEQ multiplex PCR, and TCRdb's table has in-frame clones only and misses some. Of 170,000 or so clones in the sample, 85% to 95% are singletons; the top ten hold roughly 1%. The sequences come from peripheral blood, collected on day 0 of AZD1222 vaccination. The origin of the receptors is an adult in good health.

The chain carries TRBV2 and TRBJ1-1, with D possibly matching TRBD1 (6 bases). The V gene's germline CDR1 is SNHLY and CDR2 FYNNEI. Trimming left V 6 bases short and J 0 bases short, with 14 bases between. The CDR3 is made up of 15 amino acids. The CDR3 DNA reads TGTGCCAGCAGACCAAACAGGGAGGTGAACACTGAAGCTTTCTTT. It encodes CASRPNREVNTEAFF.

The chain carries TRBV15 and TRBJ2-1; maybe TRBD2 (6 bases). This CDR3 spans 14 amino acids. V was shortened by 3 bases and J by 7 bases, with 13 bases between the two germline ends. In germline, CDR1 is LNHNV, CDR2 YYDKDF (reference sequence). The CDR3 nucleotides are TGTGCCACCAGCAGTCCCGAGGGGAGGAATGAGCAGTTCTTC. It yields the protein CATSSPEGRNEQFF.

The chain uses TRBV28 and TRBJ1-1; the match to TRBD1 covers 8 bases. Germline loops: CDR1 MDHEN, CDR2 SYDVKM. The CDR3 sequence is 14 residues long. V dropped 7 bases and J dropped 3; count of bases not matched to a gene: 7. CDR3: CASTLTGGYTEAFF. CDR3 DNA sequence: TGTGCCAGCACCCTCACAGGGGGTTACACTGAAGCTTTCTTT.

This sequence joins TRBV12-3 or TRBV12-4 and TRBJ2-1; 7 nucleotides agree with TRBD2. Germline trimming cut 8 bases from V and 5 bases from J; bases unmatched to any gene: 3. CDR3 length: 12 residues. CDR3 DNA sequence: TGTGCCAGCTCGGGACTAAACAATGAGCAGTTCTTC. Its translation is CASSGLNNEQFF.

J is TRBJ2-3 and V is TRBV5-1; D may be TRBD1 (5 bases). The germline V and J ends were trimmed by 4 bases and 0 bases, with 9 bases remaining between them. The CDR3 covers 14 residues. Germline V gene sequence: CDR1 SGHRS, CDR2 YFSETQ. CDR3 protein: CASSLGHSTDTQYF. The CDR3 nucleotides read TGCGCCAGCAGCCTAGGACACAGCACAGATACGCAGTATTTT.

The chain employs TRBV27 and TRBJ1-5, with D perhaps TRBD1 (6 bases). The germline V and J ends were trimmed by 5 bases and 3 bases, with 26 bases remaining between them. Germline lookup yields CDR1 MNHEY and CDR2 SMNVEV (reference sequence). CDR3 size: 19 residues. CDR3 DNA sequence: TGTGCCAGCAGTCACTCCATCCCGGGGGCAGGGGCTATCAATCAGCCCCAGCATTTT. It yields the protein CASSHSIPGAGAINQPQHF.

The J gene is TRBJ1-6, the V gene TRBV2; D perhaps matches TRBD1 (5 bases). V dropped 9 bases and J dropped 11 bases, with 11 bases sitting between them. Germline loops: CDR1 SNHLY, CDR2 FYNNEI. There are 11 residues in the CDR3. CDR3 loop: CASRDDTPLHF. DNA of the CDR3: TGTGCCAGTCGGGACGACACACCCCTCCACTTT.

V and J are TRBV5-8 and TRBJ1-5; no clear D gene. Germline V gene lookup returns CDR1 SGHTS and CDR2 YDEGEE. Trimming stripped 0 bases from V and 7 bases from J, with 8 bases between. The CDR3 contains 13 residues. The CDR3 is CASSLASGQPQHF. CDR3 in DNA: TGTGCCAGCAGCTTGGCCTCGGGGCAGCCCCAGCATTTT.

The V and J genes are TRBV6-5 and TRBJ1-1; TRBD1 matches 7 bases. Trimming at V came to 6 bases and at J to 4 bases, leaving 11 bases not matched to a gene. The germline V gene encodes CDR1 MNHEY and CDR2 SVGAGI. The CDR3 is 15 amino acids. CDR3 loop: CASSLPDRATTEAFF. The CDR3 DNA sequence: TGTGCCAGCAGCCTACCTGACAGGGCAACCACTGAAGCTTTCTTT.

The gene calls are TRBV3-1 (or the pseudogene TRBV3-2) and TRBJ1-1; D remains ambiguous. This CDR3 spans 11 amino acids. Deletions cut 4 bases from V and 4 bases from J, with 4 bases between. The germline V gene encodes CDR1 LGHDT and CDR2 YNNKEL (reference sequence). The CDR3 nucleotides are TGTGCCAGCAGCCGTAGCACTGAAGCTTTCTTT. Translating it yields CASSRSTEAFF.

V usage is TRBV19 and J usage is TRBJ2-5, with D perhaps TRBD1 or TRBD2 (6 bases each). The V gene's germline CDR1 is LNHDA and CDR2 SQIVND (reference sequence). The CDR3 loop spans 15 amino acids. V was pared by 7 bases and J by 5 bases, with 20 bases between. The CDR3 sequence is CASTKGGTGGETQYF. The CDR3 DNA reads TGTGCCAGTACCAAAGGGGGGACGGGTGGGGAGACCCAGTACTTC.

The chain joins TRBV29-1 to TRBJ1-2; D is uncertain. The CDR3 loop spans 8 amino acids. Germline lookup yields CDR1 SQVTM and CDR2 ANQGSEA. The CDR3 here is CSWDGYTF. CDR3 DNA sequence: TGCAGTTGGGATGGCTACACCTTC.

This chain links TRBV7-3 with TRBJ1-2; D unclear. The CDR3 is made up of 14 amino acids. Germline CDR1 reads SGHTA; CDR2 reads FQGTGA. The V and J ends lost 5 bases and 7 bases respectively, with 17 bases between them. The CDR3 reads CASSPTFGMGGYTF. The CDR3 region has the DNA TGTGCCAGCAGCCCGACTTTTGGGATGGGTGGCTACACCTTC.

V usage is TRBV6-6 and J usage is TRBJ1-1; unclear D gene. Germline-derived CDR1 and CDR2 are MNHNY and SVGAGI (reference sequence). Deletions cut 2 bases from V and 0 bases from J, with 7 bases between. The CDR3 sequence is 14 residues long. CDR3 region: CASSYQEVNTEAFF. CDR3 DNA sequence: TGTGCCAGCAGTTACCAGGAGGTGAACACTGAAGCTTTCTTT.

V and J are TRBV19 and TRBJ2-3; 8 bases agree with TRBD2. Germline loops: CDR1 LNHDA, CDR2 SQIVND (reference sequence). There are 15 residues in the CDR3. Trimming cost V 4 bases and J 2 bases; bases outside gene matches: 5. The CDR3 bases are TGTGCCAGTAGTACAAGCGGGAGTTCCACAGATACGCAGTATTTT. As protein: CASSTSGSSTDTQYF.

The V call is TRBV4-1, the J call TRBJ1-1, with D unclear. This CDR3 has 14 residues. Between the trimmed V and J ends, which lost 3 bases and 5 bases, there was a span of 13 bases. Per germline, CDR1 MGHRA and CDR2 YSYEKL. This CDR3 reads CASSHLGRKTEAFF. CDR3 nucleotide sequence: TGCGCCAGCAGCCACCTAGGTAGAAAGACTGAAGCTTTCTTT.

The rearrangement joins TRBV6-2 or TRBV6-3 to TRBJ1-1, with TRBD1 identical over 9 bases. This CDR3 contains 15 residues. J lost 4 bases, V lost 6 bases, and 9 bases had no gene match. Germline V gene sequence: CDR1 MNHEY, CDR2 SVGEGT. CDR3 nucleotides: TGTGCCAGCAGCTCAGCCGGACAGGGGAGCACTGAAGCTTTCTTT. Translation: CASSSAGQGSTEAFF.

The genes are TRBV10-3 and TRBJ1-3; D is unresolved. CDR1 ENHRY and CDR2 SYGVKD come from the germline V gene. V shed 7 bases and J shed 0 bases, with 7 bases lying between them. This CDR3 spans 13 amino acids. Here the CDR3 DNA reads TGTGCCATCAATGGAGACTCTGGAAACACCATATATTTT. It yields the protein CAINGDSGNTIYF.

The genes are TRBV6-1 and TRBJ1-6; 9 nucleotides line up with TRBD1. CDR1 is MNHNS, CDR2 SASEGT, per germline. J lost 9 bases, V lost 3 bases, and 6 bases had no gene match. CDR3 length: 15 residues. The CDR3 sequence: CASSDLDRGGSPLHF. CDR3 nucleotides: TGTGCCAGCAGTGATTTGGACAGGGGAGGTTCACCCCTCCACTTT.

This rearrangement joins TRBV9 to TRBJ1-3; possibly TRBD1 for D (5 bases). Looked up from germline, CDR1 is SGDLS and CDR2 is YYNGEE. Trimming removed 4 bases from V and 0 bases from J, with 17 bases in between. CDR3 length: 17 amino acids. The CDR3 is CASSSTHQGDSGNTIYF. DNA for the CDR3: TGTGCCAGCAGCTCCACCCATCAGGGAGACTCTGGAAACACCATATATTTT. The full variable domain, with the rest looked up from reference TRBV9 and TRBJ1-3, is DSGVTQTPKHLITATGQRVTLRCSPRSGDLSVYWYQQSLDQGLQFLIQYYNGEERAKGNILERFSAQQFPDLHSELNLSSLELGDSALYFCASSSTHQGDSGNTIYFGEGSWLTVV.

This clone came up once. The J gene is TRBJ1-2, the V gene TRBV2; 8 bases match TRBD1. The J segment lost 4 bases and the V segment lost 6 bases, leaving 7 bases of the junction unmatched. CDR1 SNHLY and CDR2 FYNNEI come from the germline V gene. This CDR3 is 14 amino acids long. CDR3 loop: CASSQDRVGYGYTF. CDR3 nucleotide sequence: TGTGCCAGCAGCCAGGACAGGGTCGGCTATGGCTACACCTTC.

V and J are TRBV4-1 and TRBJ1-1; tentatively, D is TRBD1 (5 bases). Germline-derived CDR1 and CDR2 are MGHRA and YSYEKL. This CDR3 is 12 amino acids long. V lost 3 bases, J lost 11 bases, and 13 bases lay in between. The CDR3 reads CASSQGHGGAFF. In DNA form, the CDR3 reads TGCGCCAGCAGCCAGGGTCACGGGGGGGCTTTCTTT.